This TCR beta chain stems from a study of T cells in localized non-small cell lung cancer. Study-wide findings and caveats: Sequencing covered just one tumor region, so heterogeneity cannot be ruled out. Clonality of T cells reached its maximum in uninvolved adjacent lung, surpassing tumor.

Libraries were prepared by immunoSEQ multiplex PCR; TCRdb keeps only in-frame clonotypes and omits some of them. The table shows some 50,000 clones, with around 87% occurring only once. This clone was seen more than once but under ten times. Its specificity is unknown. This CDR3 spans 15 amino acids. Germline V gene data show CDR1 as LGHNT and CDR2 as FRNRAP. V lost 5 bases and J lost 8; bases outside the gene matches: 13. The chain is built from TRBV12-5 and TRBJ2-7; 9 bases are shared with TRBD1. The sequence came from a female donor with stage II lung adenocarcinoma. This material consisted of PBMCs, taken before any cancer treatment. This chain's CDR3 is CASGPQDPDRGKQYF. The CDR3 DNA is TGTGCTAGTGGTCCCCAAGACCCCGACAGGGGGAAGCAGTACTTC.